This T cell receptor beta chain was observed in a study of T cell repertoires in aging, cancer and after chemotherapy. About the study: Six age groups, ranging from 30 or younger to 70 or older, included the donors. Overall study findings and caveats: Untreated cancer patients had significantly lower blood TCR diversity than age-matched healthy donors. In healthy donors, age-related TCR diversity loss mainly reflected lost richness.

V lost 6 bases and J lost 6, with 14 bases in between. This CDR3 region has 14 residues. Germline loops: CDR1 MNHEY, CDR2 SVGAGI. Sample share makes this clonotype medium-sized. The antigen is undetermined. The template was genomic DNA from peripheral blood, not RNA. TRB rearrangements spanning V, D and J were amplified using mixed TRB-A/B primers. TCRdb processed the multiplex PCR reads anew with MiXCR; each CDR3 protein has one entry. The sample records about 3,000 distinct CDR3 sequences, about a third being singletons. The chain links TRBV6-5 to TRBJ1-4, with D tentatively TRBD1 (6 bases). What was sequenced was blood. The source of this sequence is a human donor with a solid tumor. CDR3 protein: CASSHGTQDEKLFF. CDR3 in DNA: TGTGCCAGCAGCCACGGGACACAGGATGAAAAACTGTTTTTT.